This section outlines one T cell receptor beta chain sequence together with its context. Using immunoSEQ multiplex PCR, the repertoire was profiled, and TCRdb retains in-frame clones only, with some absent. Here the sample spans under 150,000 clones, roughly 92% being singletons. The record originates from a study of control samples from healthy donors and cancer patients. Per germline, CDR1 SGHNT and CDR2 YYREEE (reference sequence). Deletions cut 4 bases from V and 4 bases from J, with 14 bases between. The CDR3 has 15 residues. The gene calls are TRBV5-4 and TRBJ1-4, with a weak D call TRBD1 (5 bases). The specimen was blood. This clonotype was sampled from a man between 25 and 39 years old in good health. The CDR3 sequence is CASSRTGTHNEKLFF. The CDR3 DNA reads TGTGCCAGCAGCAGGACCGGGACCCATAATGAAAAACTGTTTTTT.